This T cell receptor (beta chain) was recorded in a study of blood T cell repertoires in COVID-19. Generated by immunoSEQ multiplex PCR, the TCRdb table keeps only in-frame clones and is missing some. This table holds hundreds of thousands of clones, about nine tenths found once. The CDR3 is 14 amino acids. CDR1 is MNHEY, CDR2 SVGAGI, per germline. J was trimmed by 6 bases and V by 4 bases; bases with no gene match: 6. This TCR derives from a woman aged 60 to 75 who had recovered from COVID-19. V usage is TRBV6-5 and J usage is TRBJ2-4; TRBD1 matches at 7 bases. The sequenced material came from PBMCs or T cells enriched from blood (not recorded which). The CDR3 sequence: CASSSGQAVNIQYF. In DNA form, the CDR3 reads TGTGCCAGCAGTTCCGGACAGGCCGTAAACATTCAGTACTTC.